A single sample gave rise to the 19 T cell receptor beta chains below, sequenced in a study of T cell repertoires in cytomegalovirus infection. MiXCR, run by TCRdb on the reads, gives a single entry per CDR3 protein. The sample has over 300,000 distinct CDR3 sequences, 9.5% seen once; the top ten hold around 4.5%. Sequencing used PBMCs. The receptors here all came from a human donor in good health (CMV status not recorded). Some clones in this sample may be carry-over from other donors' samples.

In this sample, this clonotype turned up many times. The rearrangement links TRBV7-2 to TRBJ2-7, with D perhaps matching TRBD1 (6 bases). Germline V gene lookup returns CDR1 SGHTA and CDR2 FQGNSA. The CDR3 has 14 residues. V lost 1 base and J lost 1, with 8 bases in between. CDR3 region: CASSLVTGSYEQYF. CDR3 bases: TGTGCCAGCAGCTTAGTGACAGGATCCTACGAGCAGTACTTC.

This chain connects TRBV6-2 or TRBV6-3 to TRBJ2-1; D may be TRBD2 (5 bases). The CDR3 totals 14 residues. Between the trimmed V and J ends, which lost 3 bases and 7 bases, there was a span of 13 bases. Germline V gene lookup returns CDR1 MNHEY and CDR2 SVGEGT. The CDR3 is CASSYGPGWNEQFF. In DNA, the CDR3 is TGTGCCAGCAGTTATGGGCCGGGGTGGAATGAGCAGTTCTTC.

As DNA, the CDR3 is TGTGCCAGCAGTTCCAGGGTAGAGCAGCCCCAGCATTTT. Protein sequence: CASSSRVEQPQHF. The chain couples TRBV12-3 or TRBV12-4 to TRBJ1-5, with TRBD1 as a possible D gene (5 bases). The CDR3 covers 13 residues. V lost 4 bases and J 7 bases, leaving 11 bases between the germline ends.

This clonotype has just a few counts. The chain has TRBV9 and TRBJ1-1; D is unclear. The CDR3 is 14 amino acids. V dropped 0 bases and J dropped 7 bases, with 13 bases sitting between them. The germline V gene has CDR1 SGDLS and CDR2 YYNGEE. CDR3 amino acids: CASSVDGLSFEAFF. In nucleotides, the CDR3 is TGTGCCAGCAGCGTAGATGGCCTATCGTTTGAAGCTTTCTTT.

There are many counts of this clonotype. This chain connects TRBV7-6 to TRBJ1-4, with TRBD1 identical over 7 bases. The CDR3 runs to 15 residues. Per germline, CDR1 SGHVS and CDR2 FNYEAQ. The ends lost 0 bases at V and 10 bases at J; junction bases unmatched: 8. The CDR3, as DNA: TGTGCCAGCAGCTTAGCAGACAGGGCTTATGGAAAACTGTTTTTT. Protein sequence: CASSLADRAYGKLFF.

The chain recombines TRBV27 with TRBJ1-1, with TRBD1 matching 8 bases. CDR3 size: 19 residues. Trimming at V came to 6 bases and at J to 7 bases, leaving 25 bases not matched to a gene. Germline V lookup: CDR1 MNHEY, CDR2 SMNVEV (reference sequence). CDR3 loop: CASSPWGGTGSNLGGEAFF. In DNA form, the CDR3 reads TGTGCCAGCAGCCCGTGGGGGGGGACAGGTAGTAATCTCGGGGGTGAAGCTTTCTTT.

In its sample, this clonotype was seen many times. CDR3 residues: CASSPPGGHSPGELFF. CDR3 DNA: TGTGCCAGCAGTCCTCCGGGGGGACACAGCCCCGGGGAGCTGTTTTTT. The chain recombines TRBV12-3 or TRBV12-4 with TRBJ2-2, with a weak D call TRBD2 (7 bases). V lost 5 bases and J 6 bases, leaving 19 bases between the germline ends. The CDR3 has 16 residues.

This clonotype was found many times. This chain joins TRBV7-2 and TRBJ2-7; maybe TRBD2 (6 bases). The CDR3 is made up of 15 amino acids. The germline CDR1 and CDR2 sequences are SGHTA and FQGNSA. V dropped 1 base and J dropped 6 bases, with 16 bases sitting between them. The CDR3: CASSLGGVLGGEQYF. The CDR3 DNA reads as TGTGCCAGCAGCTTAGGGGGGGTTCTGGGAGGCGAGCAGTACTTC.

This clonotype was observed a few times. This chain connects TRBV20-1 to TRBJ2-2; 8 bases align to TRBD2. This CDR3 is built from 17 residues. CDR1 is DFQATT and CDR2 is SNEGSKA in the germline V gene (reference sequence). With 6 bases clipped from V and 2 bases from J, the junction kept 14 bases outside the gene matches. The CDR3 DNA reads TGCAGTGCCGATGTCCCGGGGGGGGCCGCAAACACCGGGGAGCTGTTTTTT. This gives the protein CSADVPGGAANTGELFF.

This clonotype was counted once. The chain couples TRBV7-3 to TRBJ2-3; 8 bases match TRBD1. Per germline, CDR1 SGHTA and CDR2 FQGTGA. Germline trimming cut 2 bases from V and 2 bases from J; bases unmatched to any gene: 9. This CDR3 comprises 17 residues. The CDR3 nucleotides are TGTGCCAGCAGCTTAGTCTCGGGCAGGGGGCTCACAGATACGCAGTATTTT. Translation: CASSLVSGRGLTDTQYF. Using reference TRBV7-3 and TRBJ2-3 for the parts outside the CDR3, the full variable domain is GAGVSQTPSNKVTEKGKYVELRCDPISGHTALYWYRQSLGQGPEFLIYFQGTGAADDSGLPNDRFFAVRPEGSVSTLKIQRTERGDSAVYLCASSLVSGRGLTDTQYFGPGTRLTVL.

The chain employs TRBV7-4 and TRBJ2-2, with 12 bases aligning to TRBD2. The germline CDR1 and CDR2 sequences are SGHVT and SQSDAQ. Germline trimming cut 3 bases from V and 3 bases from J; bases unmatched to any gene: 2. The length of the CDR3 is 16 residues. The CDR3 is CASSFGLAGYTGELFF. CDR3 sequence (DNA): TGTGCCAGCAGCTTCGGACTAGCGGGATACACCGGGGAGCTGTTTTTT.

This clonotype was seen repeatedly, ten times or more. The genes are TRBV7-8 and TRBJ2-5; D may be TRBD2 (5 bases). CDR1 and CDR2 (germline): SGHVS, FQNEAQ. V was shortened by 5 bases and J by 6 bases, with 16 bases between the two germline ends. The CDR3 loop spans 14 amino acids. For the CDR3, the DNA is TGTGCCAGCAGCCCCGGCGGGCAGGCGAAGACCCAGTACTTC. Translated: CASSPGGQAKTQYF.

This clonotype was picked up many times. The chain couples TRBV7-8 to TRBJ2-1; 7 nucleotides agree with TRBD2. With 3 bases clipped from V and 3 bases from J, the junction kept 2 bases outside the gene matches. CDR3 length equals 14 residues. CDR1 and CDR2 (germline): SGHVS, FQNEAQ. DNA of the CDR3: TGTGCCAGCAGCTTCGCTAGCGGCTACAATGAGCAGTTCTTC. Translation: CASSFASGYNEQFF. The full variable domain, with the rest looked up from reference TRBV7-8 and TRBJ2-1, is GAGVSQSPRYKVAKRGQDVALRCDPISGHVSLFWYQQALGQGPEFLTYFQNEAQLDKSGLPSDRFFAERPEGSVSTLKIQRTQQEDSAVYLCASSFASGYNEQFFGPGTRLTVL.

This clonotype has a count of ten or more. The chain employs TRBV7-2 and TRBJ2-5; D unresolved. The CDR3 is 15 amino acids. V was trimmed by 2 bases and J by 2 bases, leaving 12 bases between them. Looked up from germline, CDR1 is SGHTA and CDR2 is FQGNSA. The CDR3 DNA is TGTGCCAGCAGCTTATCAGTTCAGAGTCAAGAGACCCAGTACTTC. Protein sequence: CASSLSVQSQETQYF. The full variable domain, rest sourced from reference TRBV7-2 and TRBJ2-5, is GAGVSQSPSNKVTEKGKDVELRCDPISGHTALYWYRQSLGQGLEFLIYFQGNSAPDKSGLPSDRFSAERTGGSVSTLTIQRTQQEDSAVYLCASSLSVQSQETQYFGPGTRLLVL.

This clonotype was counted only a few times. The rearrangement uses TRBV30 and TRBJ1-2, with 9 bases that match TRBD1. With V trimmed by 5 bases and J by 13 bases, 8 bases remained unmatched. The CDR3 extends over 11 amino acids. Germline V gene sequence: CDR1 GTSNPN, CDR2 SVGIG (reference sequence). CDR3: CAWGDREESTF. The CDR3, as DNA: TGTGCCTGGGGGGACAGGGAGGAATCCACCTTC.

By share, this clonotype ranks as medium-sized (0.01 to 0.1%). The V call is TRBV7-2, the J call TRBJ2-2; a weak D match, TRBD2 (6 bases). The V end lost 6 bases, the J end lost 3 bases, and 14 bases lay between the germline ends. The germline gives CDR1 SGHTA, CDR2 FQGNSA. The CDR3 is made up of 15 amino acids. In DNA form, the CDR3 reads TGTGCCAGCAGGCCCACCCGGGGGTACACCGGGGAGCTGTTTTTT. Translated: CASRPTRGYTGELFF.

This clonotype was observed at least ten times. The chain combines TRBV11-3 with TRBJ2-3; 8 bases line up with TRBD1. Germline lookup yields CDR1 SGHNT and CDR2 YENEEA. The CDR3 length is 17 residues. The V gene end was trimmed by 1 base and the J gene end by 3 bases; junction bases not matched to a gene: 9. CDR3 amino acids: CASSLGPGQADTDTQYF. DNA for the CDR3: TGTGCCAGCAGCTTAGGGCCGGGACAGGCAGATACAGATACGCAGTATTTT.

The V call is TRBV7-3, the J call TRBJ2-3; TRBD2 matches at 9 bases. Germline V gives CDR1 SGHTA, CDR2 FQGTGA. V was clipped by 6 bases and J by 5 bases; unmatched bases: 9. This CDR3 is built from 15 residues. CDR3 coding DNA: TGTGCCAGCAGTTACTTAGCGGGAGCGGGAGATACGCAGTATTTT. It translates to CASSYLAGAGDTQYF.

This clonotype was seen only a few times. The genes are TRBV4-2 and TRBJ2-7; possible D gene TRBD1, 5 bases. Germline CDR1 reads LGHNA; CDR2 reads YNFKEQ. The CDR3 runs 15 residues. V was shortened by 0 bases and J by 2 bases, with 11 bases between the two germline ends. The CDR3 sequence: CASSQERAGTYEQYF. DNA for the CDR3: TGTGCCAGCAGCCAAGAAAGGGCAGGGACCTACGAGCAGTACTTC.